Shown below are 7 T cell receptor beta chains from a single sample sequenced in a study of immune cell composition in non-small cell lung cancer. The normal lung sample lay at least 3 cm, and maximally far, from the tumour. Profiled with immunoSEQ multiplex PCR; TCRdb holds only in-frame clones, not every one. The table lists about 6,600 clones, 70% to 80% of them singletons. Sequenced: non-adjacent lung tissue. The source is a human donor with non-small cell lung cancer.

V usage is TRBV19 and J usage is TRBJ1-4; D may be TRBD1 (5 bases). This CDR3 spans 16 amino acids. Germline assignment: CDR1 LNHDA and CDR2 SQIVND (reference sequence). Between the trimmed V and J ends, which lost 5 bases and 3 bases, there was a span of 16 bases. CDR3 nucleotides: TGTGCCAGTAGTGGAAGAAGGGGTCGGTCTAATGAAAAACTGTTTTTT. Translation gives CASSGRRGRSNEKLFF.

The chain is built from TRBV6-6 and TRBJ1-3; no clear D. CDR3 length: 14 residues. Germline CDR1 reads MNHNY; CDR2 reads SVGAGI (reference sequence). The V end lost 8 bases, the J end lost 0 bases, and 11 bases lay between the germline ends. The CDR3 DNA is TGTGCCAGCGGCGGCAGCGACTCTGGAAACACCATATATTTT. It yields the protein CASGGSDSGNTIYF.

The chain combines TRBV19 with TRBJ1-1; 10 bases fit TRBD1. V lost 7 bases, J lost 4 bases, and 12 bases stayed unmatched. Germline V gives CDR1 LNHDA, CDR2 SQIVND (reference sequence). The CDR3 is made up of 16 amino acids. The DNA of the CDR3 is TGTGCCAGTAAACCGACAGGGGGCGCAGTAAGCACTGAAGCTTTCTTT. It encodes CASKPTGGAVSTEAFF. Full variable domain (rest looked up from reference TRBV19 and TRBJ1-1): DGGITQSPKYLFRKEGQNVTLSCEQNLNHDAMYWYRQDPGQGLRLIYYSQIVNDFQKGDIAEGYSVSREKKESFPLTVTSAQKNPTAFYLCASKPTGGAVSTEAFFGQGTRLTVV.

The chain has TRBV19 and TRBJ2-5, with a possible D match to TRBD1 (6 bases). V was cut by 7 bases and J by 5 bases, with 14 bases left in between. CDR3 size: 13 residues. The germline gives CDR1 LNHDA, CDR2 SQIVND (reference sequence). CDR3 residues: CASNQGKRETQYF. The CDR3 DNA follows: TGTGCCAGTAATCAGGGGAAAAGGGAGACCCAGTACTTC. The entire variable domain, with the rest obtained from reference TRBV19 and TRBJ2-5, is as follows: DGGITQSPKYLFRKEGQNVTLSCEQNLNHDAMYWYRQDPGQGLRLIYYSQIVNDFQKGDIAEGYSVSREKKESFPLTVTSAQKNPTAFYLCASNQGKRETQYFGPGTRLLVL.

The chain employs TRBV6-1 and TRBJ2-1; D is unresolved. Germline loops: CDR1 MNHNS, CDR2 SASEGT. Trimming cost V 2 bases and J 5 bases, with 10 bases left between them. There are 14 residues in the CDR3. The CDR3 DNA reads TGTGCCAGCAGTGAAATCGGAGATAACAATGAGCAGTTCTTC. It codes for CASSEIGDNNEQFF.

Only one count was recorded for this clone. The chain recombines TRBV11-3 with TRBJ1-4, with D possibly TRBD1 on 6 matching bases. From germline, CDR1 is SGHNT and CDR2 YENEEA. The CDR3 loop spans 15 amino acids. Trimming took 5 bases from V and 8 from J, leaving 18 bases between them. The CDR3 region is CASSRTGREKEKLFF. The CDR3 region has the DNA TGTGCCAGCAGCCGTACAGGGAGGGAGAAAGAAAAACTGTTTTTT.

This clone was detected only a few times. This sequence joins TRBV2 and TRBJ2-7; 11 nucleotides line up with TRBD1. Unmatched junction bases numbered 9, after V lost 5 bases and J lost 3 bases. CDR1 and CDR2 from the germline V gene are SNHLY and FYNNEI. The CDR3 is 16 residues long. In nucleotides, the CDR3 is TGTGCCAGCAGTCCAATCACCGGGACAGGGGGCTACGAGCAGTACTTC. This translates into CASSPITGTGGYEQYF.